This TCR beta chain was observed in a study of T-cell reconstitution after alpha-beta-depleted transplantation in children. TCRbeta library construction was performed incorporating unique molecular identifiers. TCRdb itself ran the PCR reads through MiXCR, one entry per CDR3 protein. The table has approximately 980,000 distinct CDR3 sequences, roughly 29% seen once. The CDR3 is 15 residues long. Germline V gene sequence: CDR1 SGHTA, CDR2 FQGNSA. The V end was cut by 2 bases, the J end by 2 bases, with 11 bases between. The chain carries TRBV7-2 and TRBJ2-3; D is undetermined. The starting material was PBMCs, mostly from graft donor cells, obtained 360 days after TCRalphabeta/CD19-depleted stem cell transplant. The TCR comes from a boy younger than two who had a stem cell transplant for SCID, so the T cells may come from the graft donor. CDR3 in amino acids: CASSLSAHPTDTQYF. CDR3 in DNA: TGTGCCAGCAGCTTATCGGCGCACCCCACAGATACGCAGTATTTT.